Following are 23 T cell receptor beta chains from one sample sequenced in a study of T cells after yellow fever vaccination. TCRdb re-called the 5' RACE reads with MiXCR, one entry per CDR3 protein. The sample lists almost 600,000 distinct CDR3 sequences; about 13% were seen once. The specimen was PBMCs, collected on the day of the yellow fever booster vaccination. The receptors were gathered from a man aged 25-40 years who received the YFV17D yellow fever vaccine.

V and J are TRBV12-3 or TRBV12-4 and TRBJ2-7, with 10 bases matching TRBD1. This CDR3 comprises 15 residues. V lost 3 bases and J lost 7; bases outside the gene matches: 9. CDR3: CASSFWTGGVTEQYF. DNA for the CDR3: TGTGCCAGCAGTTTTTGGACAGGGGGGGTTACTGAGCAGTACTTC.

This sequence joins TRBV3-1 and TRBJ2-7; D perhaps matches TRBD1 (6 bases). The CDR3 is 15 residues long. V was shortened by 4 bases and J by 2 bases, with 15 bases between the two germline ends. Germline lookup yields CDR1 LGHDT and CDR2 YNNKEL (reference sequence). Here the CDR3 DNA reads TGTGCCAGCAGCCTAGGGACACCTTTTGCCTACGAGCAGTACTTC. Encoded protein: CASSLGTPFAYEQYF.

This clonotype has more than one count but fewer than ten. The chain uses TRBV20-1 and TRBJ2-7; D possibly corresponds to TRBD2 (5 bases). Germline CDR1 and CDR2: DFQATT and SNEGSKA (reference sequence). The CDR3 consists of 16 residues. Deletions cut 6 bases from V and 2 bases from J, with 23 bases between. The CDR3 loop reads CSATTGLYPTTYEQYF. The CDR3 DNA sequence: TGCAGTGCCACCACTGGACTCTATCCAACAACCTACGAGCAGTACTTC.

This clonotype was recorded a few times. V and J are TRBV10-3 and TRBJ1-1; D gene uncertain. The CDR3 length is 13 residues. CDR1 is ENHRY and CDR2 is SYGVKD in the germline V gene. The V end was cut by 3 bases, the J end by 1 base, with 6 bases between. CDR3 bases: TGTGCCATCAGTGATCACACGAACACTGAAGCTTTCTTT. Protein product: CAISDHTNTEAFF.

The chain carries TRBV7-9 and TRBJ2-3, with D tentatively TRBD2 (7 bases). Germline lookup yields CDR1 SEHNR and CDR2 FQNEAQ (reference sequence). The CDR3 is made up of 17 amino acids. V lost 3 bases to trimming and J lost 2 bases, with 18 bases between them. In DNA, the CDR3 is TGTGCCAGCAGCTTGGGCCCGCGGGGGCGCGACACAGATACGCAGTATTTT. It yields the protein CASSLGPRGRDTDTQYF.

In this sample, this clonotype turned up many times. The rearrangement links TRBV5-1 to TRBJ2-3; D remains unclear. This CDR3 is 14 amino acids long. V lost 1 base to trimming and J lost 4 bases, with 10 bases between them. Germline CDR1 is SGHRS and CDR2 is YFSETQ. CDR3 nucleotide sequence: TGCGCCAGCAGCTTGACGCGGCTTGCAGATACGCAGTATTTT. This translates into CASSLTRLADTQYF.

This chain uses TRBV6-5 with TRBJ1-5; D unresolved. V lost 2 bases and J 4 bases, leaving 12 bases between the germline ends. The length of the CDR3 is 15 residues. CDR1 and CDR2 from the germline V gene are MNHEY and SVGAGI. CDR3 region: CASSYGAPGNQPQHF. For the CDR3, the DNA is TGTGCCAGCAGTTACGGTGCGCCAGGAAATCAGCCCCAGCATTTT.

This clonotype occurred many times. The J gene is TRBJ1-2, the V gene TRBV28, with unresolved D. The germline V gene has CDR1 MDHEN and CDR2 SYDVKM. The CDR3 extends over 14 amino acids. V gave up 1 base and J gave up 1 base, with 7 bases separating them. The CDR3 loop is CASSLSGSNYGYTF. Written as DNA, the CDR3 is TGTGCCAGCAGTTTATCGGGGAGTAACTATGGCTACACCTTC.

This clonotype occurred many times. Mismatch with germline at one junction end may stem from a read error. The chain couples TRBV7-7 to TRBJ2-3, with no clear D. This CDR3 region has 14 residues. CDR1 is SSHAT and CDR2 is FNYEAQ in the germline V gene (reference sequence). CDR3 loop: CASSLGAASDTQYF. CDR3 coding DNA: TGTGCTAGCAGCTTAGGCGCGGCCTCGGATACGCAGTATTTT.

This clonotype appeared a few times. The CDR3 DNA follows: TGTGCCAGCTCACCCGCCGGGAGTATGCGCACAGATACGCAGTATTTT. It encodes CASSPAGSMRTDTQYF. This chain links TRBV18 with TRBJ2-3; D is perhaps TRBD2 (6 bases). Looked up from germline, CDR1 is KGHSH and CDR2 is LQKENI. Trimming stripped 3 bases from V and 1 base from J, with 14 bases between. CDR3 length: 16 residues. Filled out from reference TRBV18 and TRBJ2-3, the complete variable domain reads NAGVMQNPRHLVRRRGQEARLRCSPMKGHSHVYWYRQLPEEGLKFMVYLQKENIIDESGMPKERFSAEFPKEGPSILRIQQVVRGDSAAYFCASSPAGSMRTDTQYFGPGTRLTVL.

The CDR3 DNA reads as TGCGCCAGCAGCCTGGGACTTTTTAGCACAGATACGCAGTATTTT. Protein: CASSLGLFSTDTQYF. V usage is TRBV4-3 and J usage is TRBJ2-3; the D gene is possibly TRBD2 (6 bases). Germline CDR1 and CDR2: LGHNA and YSLEER. V was pared by 4 bases and J by 0 bases, with 11 bases between. The CDR3 consists of 15 residues.

V usage is TRBV29-1 and J usage is TRBJ2-1; weak D call: TRBD2 (6 bases). The V gene lost 0 bases and the J gene lost 2 bases, with 11 bases spanning the gap. The germline V gene has CDR1 SQVTM and CDR2 ANQGSEA. The CDR3 consists of 15 residues. The CDR3: CSVEDRIAAYNEQFF. DNA for the CDR3: TGCAGCGTTGAAGATCGAATAGCGGCCTACAATGAGCAGTTCTTC.

In this sample, this clonotype turned up a few times. The rearrangement joins TRBV5-4 to TRBJ2-3; 9 bases align to TRBD2. Germline CDR1 reads SGHNT; CDR2 reads YYREEE (reference sequence). The CDR3 sequence is 16 residues long. J was trimmed by 2 bases and V by 2 bases; bases with no gene match: 6. The CDR3 bases are TGTGCCAGCAGCTTCCCAAGCGGGAGGAACACAGATACGCAGTATTTT. Its translation: CASSFPSGRNTDTQYF.

The gene calls are TRBV28 and TRBJ1-2; TRBD1 aligns across 8 bases. This CDR3 contains 14 residues. Per germline, CDR1 MDHEN and CDR2 SYDVKM. The J segment lost 4 bases and the V segment lost 2 bases, leaving 3 bases of the junction unmatched. Here the CDR3 reads CASSLAGGVYGYTF. The DNA of the CDR3 is TGTGCCAGCAGTTTAGCAGGGGGCGTCTATGGCTACACCTTC.

The rearrangement joins TRBV30 to TRBJ2-1; 7 bases align to TRBD1. Germline V CDR1 and CDR2: GTSNPN, SVGIG (reference sequence). The CDR3 consists of 12 residues. The CDR3 sequence: CAGDSAYNEQFF. The CDR3 DNA is TGTGCGGGGGACAGTGCTTACAATGAGCAGTTCTTC.

This clonotype was counted between two and nine times. The gene calls are TRBV29-1 and TRBJ2-7; a weak D match, TRBD1 (7 bases). With 6 bases removed from V and 2 bases from J, the gap between germline ends came to 17 bases. The CDR3 contains 14 residues. Germline values: CDR1 SQVTM, CDR2 ANQGSEA. The CDR3 nucleotides read TGCAGCGTCCTTGGAGGGACAGCCCCCTACGAGCAGTACTTC. Translating gives CSVLGGTAPYEQYF.

Comment on this clonotype: Its ends do not fully match the called genes, so a read error is possible. The chain links TRBV3-1 to TRBJ2-1, with D uncertain. The CDR3 covers 17 residues. Germline V gene data show CDR1 as LGHDT and CDR2 as YNNKEL (reference sequence). The CDR3 bases are TGTGCCTGCAGCCAAAGAGGTTCTGGTGGGCCCTACAATGAGCAGTTCTTC. Translated, it gives CACSQRGSGGPYNEQFF.

The sample holds a few counts of this clonotype. Here the CDR3 reads CASSFPPSDPGNEQFF. CDR3 DNA: TGCGCCAGCAGCTTCCCCCCTAGCGACCCTGGGAATGAGCAGTTCTTC. This sequence joins TRBV5-1 and TRBJ2-1; the D gene is possibly TRBD2 (6 bases). The CDR3 has 16 residues. Per germline, CDR1 SGHRS and CDR2 YFSETQ. Trimming left V 2 bases short and J 7 bases short, with 19 bases between.

The chain carries TRBV5-5 and TRBJ2-6; TRBD1 might be the D (6 bases). CDR3 length: 17 amino acids. The germline gives CDR1 SGHKS, CDR2 YYEKEE (reference sequence). The ends were cut back, 4 bases at V and 0 bases at J, with 14 bases in the middle. CDR3 residues: CASSTGTQCSGANVLTF. CDR3 in DNA: TGTGCCAGCAGCACCGGGACACAATGCTCTGGGGCCAACGTCCTGACTTTC.

This clonotype has more than one count but fewer than ten. The V call is TRBV27, the J call TRBJ2-5; the match to TRBD2 covers 9 bases. CDR3 length equals 15 residues. V gave up 5 bases and J gave up 5 bases; unmatched junction bases: 9. Germline loops: CDR1 MNHEY, CDR2 SMNVEV (reference sequence). This CDR3 reads CASSLLAGLEETQYF. The CDR3 DNA follows: TGTGCCAGCAGTCTGCTAGCGGGATTAGAGGAGACCCAGTACTTC.

The V gene is TRBV19, the J gene TRBJ2-7; TRBD1 agrees at 9 bases. V lost 1 base and J lost 3; bases outside the gene matches: 4. CDR3 length: 15 amino acids. Germline V gene lookup returns CDR1 LNHDA and CDR2 SQIVND (reference sequence). DNA for the CDR3: TGTGCCAGTAGTATAGGGACAGGGGACTTCTACGAGCAGTACTTC. This codes for CASSIGTGDFYEQYF.

This clonotype was recorded a few times. V is TRBV2 and J is TRBJ2-7, with D unclear. V lost 2 bases to trimming and J lost 5 bases, with 7 bases between them. The CDR3 has 12 residues. Germline lookup yields CDR1 SNHLY and CDR2 FYNNEI. In nucleotides, the CDR3 is TGTGCCAGCAGTGAACAGTTCGACGAGCAGTACTTC. Translation: CASSEQFDEQYF.

The CDR3 is CSAIGRGWADTQYF. As DNA, the CDR3 is TGCAGTGCTATAGGCAGGGGTTGGGCAGATACGCAGTATTTT. The V call is TRBV20-1, the J call TRBJ2-3; D possibly corresponds to TRBD1 (6 bases). This CDR3 region has 14 residues. V was shortened by 4 bases and J by 4 bases, with 15 bases between the two germline ends. CDR1 DFQATT and CDR2 SNEGSKA come from the germline V gene (reference sequence).